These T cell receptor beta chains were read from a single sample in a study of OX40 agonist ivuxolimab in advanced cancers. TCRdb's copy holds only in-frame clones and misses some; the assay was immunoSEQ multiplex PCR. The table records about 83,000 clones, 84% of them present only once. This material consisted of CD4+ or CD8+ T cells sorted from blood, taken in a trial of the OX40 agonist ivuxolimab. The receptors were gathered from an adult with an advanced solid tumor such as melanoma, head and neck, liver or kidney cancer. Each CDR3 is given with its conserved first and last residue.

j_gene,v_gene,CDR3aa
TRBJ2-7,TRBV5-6,CASSLRGGPNEQYF
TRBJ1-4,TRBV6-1,CASSEGAAGSEKLFF
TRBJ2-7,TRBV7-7,CASSVGQGAYEQYF
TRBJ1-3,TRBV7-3,CASSLTGAGNTIYF
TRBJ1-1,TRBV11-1,CASSTTPQATTTEAFF
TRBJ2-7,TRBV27,CASGDRSYYEQYF
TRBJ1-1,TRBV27,CASSLSQGTEAFF
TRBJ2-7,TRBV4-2,CASSQTASGSYEQYF
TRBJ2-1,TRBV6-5,CASSLRGGYLNEQFF
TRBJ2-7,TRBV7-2,CASSFGQGHYEQYF
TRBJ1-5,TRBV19,CASSAWTPGNQPQHF
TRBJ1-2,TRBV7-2,CASSLVRGGYTF
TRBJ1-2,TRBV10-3,CAISESRIGEINYGYTF
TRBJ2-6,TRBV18,CASSSLGGTGANVLTF
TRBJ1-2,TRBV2,CASSEVAGGYTF
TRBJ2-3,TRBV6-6,CATLRADTQYF
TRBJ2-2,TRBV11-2,CASSPYTTGGVGELFF
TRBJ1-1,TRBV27,CASSLGPGEAFF
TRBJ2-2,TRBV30,CAWTDRQGSGELFF
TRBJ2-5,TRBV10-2,CASSDPSGGQETQYF
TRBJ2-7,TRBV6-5,CASSGYGTGSYEQYF
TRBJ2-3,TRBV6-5,CASSYELGYTQYF
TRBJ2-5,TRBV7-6,CASSFSSGSRPWETQYF
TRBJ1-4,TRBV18,CASSPGRGPEKLFF
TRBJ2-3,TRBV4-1,CASSQDMRGGRDTQYF
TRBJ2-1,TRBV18,CASSPQGSGAYNEQFF
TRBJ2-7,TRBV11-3,CASSLGATASYEQYF
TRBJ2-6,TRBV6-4,CASSDTGNPSGANVLTF
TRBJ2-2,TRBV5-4,CASSFLSGGAAGELFF
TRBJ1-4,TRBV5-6,CASSKGALDEKLFF
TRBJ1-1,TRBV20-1,CSAVGFREAFF
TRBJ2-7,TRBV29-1,CSARGRTYEQYF
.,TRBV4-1,CASSLDRGPGEQYF
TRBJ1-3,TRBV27,CASSLTRGNTIYF
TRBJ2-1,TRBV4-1,CASSQAGGYNEQFF
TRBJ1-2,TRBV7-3,CASSPGMENYGYTF
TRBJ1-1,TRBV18,CASSARTGNTEAFF
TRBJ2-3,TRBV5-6,CASRRDSATDTQYF
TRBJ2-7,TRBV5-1,CASIERGFREQYF
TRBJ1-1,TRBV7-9,CASSIGGQGGIEAFF
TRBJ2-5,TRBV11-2,CASSLEGLADETQYF
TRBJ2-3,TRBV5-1,CASSAGDGNTDTQYF
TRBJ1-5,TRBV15,CATSRERGLGQPQHF
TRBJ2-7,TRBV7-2,CASSLDSRGGYEQYF
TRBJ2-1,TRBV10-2,CASSDNEQFF
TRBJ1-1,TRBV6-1,CASSVETGGEGVIKAFF
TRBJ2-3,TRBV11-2,CASSLDKRGDTQYF
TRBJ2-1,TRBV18,CASSRGLADNEQFF
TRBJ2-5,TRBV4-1,CASSQDAEETQYF